This passage covers 4 T cell receptor beta chains from one sample sequenced in a study of early T cells in non-severe SARS-CoV-2 infection. TCRdb processed the 5' RACE reads anew with MiXCR; each CDR3 protein has one entry. The sample lists about 28,000 distinct CDR3 sequences, about 6.6% occurring once. This material consisted of whole blood, taken at baseline. The receptors derive from an adult who was a healthcare worker with PCR-confirmed SARS-CoV-2 infection or an uninfected control (not recorded which).

This clonotype was found many times. The V call is TRBV29-1, the J call TRBJ1-2, with D perhaps matching TRBD1 (6 bases). Germline V gene lookup returns CDR1 SQVTM and CDR2 ANQGSEA. The CDR3 loop spans 14 amino acids. V lost 7 bases, J lost 2 bases, and 17 bases lay in between. The chain's CDR3 is CSAVTKQGNYGYTF. In nucleotides, the CDR3 is TGCAGCGCCGTAACCAAACAGGGCAACTATGGCTACACCTTC.

This clonotype was observed many times. V gene TRBV7-2 combines with J gene TRBJ1-2; D ambiguous. V shed 4 bases and J shed 4 bases, with 19 bases lying between them. This CDR3 has 16 residues. Per germline, CDR1 SGHTA and CDR2 FQGNSA. The chain's CDR3 is CASSSRHGEASYGYTF. For the CDR3, the DNA is TGTGCCAGCAGCTCCAGGCACGGAGAGGCGAGCTATGGCTACACCTTC.

This clonotype has at least ten counts. The rearrangement joins TRBV20-1 to TRBJ1-1, with D perhaps TRBD1 (5 bases). V was shortened by 3 bases and J by 0 bases, with 8 bases between the two germline ends. The CDR3 has 13 amino acids. Germline V CDR1 and CDR2: DFQATT, SNEGSKA (reference sequence). The CDR3 DNA reads as TGCAGTGCTAGGGCAGGGTTGAACACTGAAGCTTTCTTT. Protein: CSARAGLNTEAFF.

This clonotype was seen more than once but under ten times. The chain recombines TRBV7-2 with TRBJ2-3, with a possible D match to TRBD2 (5 bases). The germline V and J ends were trimmed by 1 base and 2 bases, with 13 bases remaining between them. The CDR3 is 16 amino acids. CDR1 is SGHTA and CDR2 is FQGNSA in the germline V gene. The chain's CDR3 is CASSLGLAASTDTQYF. The CDR3, as DNA: TGTGCCAGCAGCTTAGGGCTAGCCGCATCCACAGATACGCAGTATTTT.